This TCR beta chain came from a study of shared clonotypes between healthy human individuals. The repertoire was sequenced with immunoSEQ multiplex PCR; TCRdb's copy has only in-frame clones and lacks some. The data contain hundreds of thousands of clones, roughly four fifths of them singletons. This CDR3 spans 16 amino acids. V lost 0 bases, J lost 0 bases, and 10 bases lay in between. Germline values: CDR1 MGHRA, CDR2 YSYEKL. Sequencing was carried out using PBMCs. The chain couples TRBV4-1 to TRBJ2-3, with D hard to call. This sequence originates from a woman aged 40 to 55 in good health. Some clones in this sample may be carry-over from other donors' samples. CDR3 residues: CASSQEPRKSTDTQYF. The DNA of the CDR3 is TGCGCCAGCAGCCAAGAACCTAGAAAGAGCACAGATACGCAGTATTTT.